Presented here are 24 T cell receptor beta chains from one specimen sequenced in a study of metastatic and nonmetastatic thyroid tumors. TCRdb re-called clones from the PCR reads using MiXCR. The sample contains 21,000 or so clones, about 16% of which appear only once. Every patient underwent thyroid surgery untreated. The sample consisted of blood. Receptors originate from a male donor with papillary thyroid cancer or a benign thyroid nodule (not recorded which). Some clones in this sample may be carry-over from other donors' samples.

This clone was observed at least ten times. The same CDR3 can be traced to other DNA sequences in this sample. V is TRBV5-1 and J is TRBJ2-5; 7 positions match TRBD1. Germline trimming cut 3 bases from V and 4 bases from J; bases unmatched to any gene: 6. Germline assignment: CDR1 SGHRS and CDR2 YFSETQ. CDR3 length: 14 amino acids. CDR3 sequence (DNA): TGCGCCAGCAGCTCGGGACAGCCAAGAGAGACCCAGTACTTC. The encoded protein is CASSSGQPRETQYF.

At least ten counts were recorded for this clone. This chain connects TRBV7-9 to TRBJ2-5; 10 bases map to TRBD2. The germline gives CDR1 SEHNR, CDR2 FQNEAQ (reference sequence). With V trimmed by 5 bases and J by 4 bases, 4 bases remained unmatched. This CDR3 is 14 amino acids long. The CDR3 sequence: CASSPRLAGETQYF. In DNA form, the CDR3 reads TGTGCCAGCAGCCCCAGACTAGCGGGAGAGACCCAGTACTTC.

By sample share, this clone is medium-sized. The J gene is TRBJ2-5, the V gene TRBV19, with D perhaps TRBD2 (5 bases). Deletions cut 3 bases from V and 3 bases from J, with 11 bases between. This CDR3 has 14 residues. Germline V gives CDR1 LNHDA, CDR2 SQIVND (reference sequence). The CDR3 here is CASSIGNGEETQYF. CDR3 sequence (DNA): TGTGCCAGTAGTATCGGGAACGGTGAAGAGACCCAGTACTTC.

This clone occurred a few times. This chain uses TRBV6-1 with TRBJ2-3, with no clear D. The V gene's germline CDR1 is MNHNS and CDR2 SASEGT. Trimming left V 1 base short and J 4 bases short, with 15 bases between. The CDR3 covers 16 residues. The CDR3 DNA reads TGTGCCAGCAGTGAAGAAGCACGACTGCCGGCAGATACGCAGTATTTT. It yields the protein CASSEEARLPADTQYF.

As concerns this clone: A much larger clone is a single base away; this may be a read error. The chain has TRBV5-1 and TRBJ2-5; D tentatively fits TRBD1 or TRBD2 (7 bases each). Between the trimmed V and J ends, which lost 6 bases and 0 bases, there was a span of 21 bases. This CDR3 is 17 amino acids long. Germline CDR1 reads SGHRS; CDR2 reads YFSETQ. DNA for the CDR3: TGCGCCAGCATCCCCATCCGCCAGGGGGGGTACCAAGAGACCCAGTACTTC. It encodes CASIPIRQGGYQETQYF.

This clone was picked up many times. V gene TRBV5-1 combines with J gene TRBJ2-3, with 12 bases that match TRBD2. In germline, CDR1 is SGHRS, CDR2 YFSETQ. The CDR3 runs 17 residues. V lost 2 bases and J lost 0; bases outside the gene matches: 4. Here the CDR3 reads CASSLLAGGSSTDTQYF. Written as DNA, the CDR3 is TGCGCCAGCAGCTTACTAGCGGGGGGCTCTAGCACAGATACGCAGTATTTT. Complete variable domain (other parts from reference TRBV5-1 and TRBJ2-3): KAGVTQTPRYLIKTRGQQVTLSCSPISGHRSVSWYQQTPGQGLQFLFEYFSETQRNKGNFPGRFSGRQFSNSRSEMNVSTLELGDSALYLCASSLLAGGSSTDTQYFGPGTRLTVL.

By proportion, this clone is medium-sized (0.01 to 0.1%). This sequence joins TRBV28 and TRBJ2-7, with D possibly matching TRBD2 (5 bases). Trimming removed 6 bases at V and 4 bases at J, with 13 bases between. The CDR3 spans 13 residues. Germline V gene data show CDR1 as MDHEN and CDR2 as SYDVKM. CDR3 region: CASRGGMEYEQYF. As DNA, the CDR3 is TGTGCCAGCAGAGGAGGAATGGAGTACGAGCAGTACTTC.

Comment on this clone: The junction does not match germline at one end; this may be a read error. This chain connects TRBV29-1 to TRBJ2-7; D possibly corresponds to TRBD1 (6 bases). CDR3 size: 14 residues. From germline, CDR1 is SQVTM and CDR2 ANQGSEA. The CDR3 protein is CIVTNPQGAYEQYF. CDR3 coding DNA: TGCATCGTTACTAACCCACAGGGCGCCTACGAGCAGTACTTC.

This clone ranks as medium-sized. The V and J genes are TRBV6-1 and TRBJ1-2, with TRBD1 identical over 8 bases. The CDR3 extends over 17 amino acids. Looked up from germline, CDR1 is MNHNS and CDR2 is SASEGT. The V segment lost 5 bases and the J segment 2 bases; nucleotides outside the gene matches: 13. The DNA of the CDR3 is TGTGCCAGCAGTCTCCATGTAGGGACAGGAGGAAACTATGGCTACACCTTC. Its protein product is CASSLHVGTGGNYGYTF.

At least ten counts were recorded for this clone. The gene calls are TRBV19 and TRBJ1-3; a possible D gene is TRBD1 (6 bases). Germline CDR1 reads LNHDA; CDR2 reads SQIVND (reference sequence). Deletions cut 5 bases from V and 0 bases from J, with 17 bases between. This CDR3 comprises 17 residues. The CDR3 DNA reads TGTGCCAGTAGTGGGTTCCGACAGGAGAACTCTGGAAACACCATATATTTT. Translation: CASSGFRQENSGNTIYF.

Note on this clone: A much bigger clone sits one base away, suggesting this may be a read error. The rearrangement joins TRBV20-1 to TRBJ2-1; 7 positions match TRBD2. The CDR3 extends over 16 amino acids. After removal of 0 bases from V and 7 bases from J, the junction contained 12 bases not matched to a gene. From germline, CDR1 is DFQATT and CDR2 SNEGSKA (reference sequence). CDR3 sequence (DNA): TGCAGTGCTAGAGATCCTTCAGGACTAGGGTGGAATGAGCAGTTCTTC. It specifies CSARDPSGLGWNEQFF.

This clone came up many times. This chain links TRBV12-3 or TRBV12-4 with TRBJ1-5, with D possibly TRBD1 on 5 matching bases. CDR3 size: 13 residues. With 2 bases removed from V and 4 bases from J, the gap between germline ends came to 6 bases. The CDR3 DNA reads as TGTGCCAGCAGTTTAAGACAGAATCAGCCCCAGCATTTT. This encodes CASSLRQNQPQHF.

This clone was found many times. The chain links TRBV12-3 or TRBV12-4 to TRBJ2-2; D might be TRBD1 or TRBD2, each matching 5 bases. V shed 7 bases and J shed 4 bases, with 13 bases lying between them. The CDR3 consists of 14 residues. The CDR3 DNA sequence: TGTGCCAGCAAACCCCCAGGGAGCACCGGGGAGCTGTTTTTT. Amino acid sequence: CASKPPGSTGELFF.

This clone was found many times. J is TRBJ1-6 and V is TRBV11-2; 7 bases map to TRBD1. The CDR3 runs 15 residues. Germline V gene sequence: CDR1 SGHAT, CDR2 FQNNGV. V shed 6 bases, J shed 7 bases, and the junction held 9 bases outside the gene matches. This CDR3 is CASRNNRGRNSPLHF. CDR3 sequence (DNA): TGTGCCAGCAGAAATAACAGGGGTCGGAATTCACCCCTCCACTTT.

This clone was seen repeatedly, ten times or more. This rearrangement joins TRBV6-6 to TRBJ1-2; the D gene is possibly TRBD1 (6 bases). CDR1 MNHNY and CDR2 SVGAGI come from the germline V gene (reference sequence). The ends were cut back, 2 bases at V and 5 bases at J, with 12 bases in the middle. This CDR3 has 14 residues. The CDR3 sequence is CASSYMGARYGYTF. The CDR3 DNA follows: TGTGCCAGCAGTTACATGGGGGCTCGTTATGGCTACACCTTC.

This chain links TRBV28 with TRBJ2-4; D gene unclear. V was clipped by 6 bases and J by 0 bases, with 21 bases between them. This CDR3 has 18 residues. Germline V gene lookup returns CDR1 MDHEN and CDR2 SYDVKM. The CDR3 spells CASSSKVPFWIAKNIQYF. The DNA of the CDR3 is TGTGCCAGCAGCTCTAAAGTTCCCTTTTGGATAGCCAAAAACATTCAGTACTTC.

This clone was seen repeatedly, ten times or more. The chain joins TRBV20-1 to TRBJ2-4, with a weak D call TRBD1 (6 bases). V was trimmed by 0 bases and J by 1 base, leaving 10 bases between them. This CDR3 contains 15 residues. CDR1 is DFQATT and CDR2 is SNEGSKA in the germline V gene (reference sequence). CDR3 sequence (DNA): TGCAGTGCTAGAGATCGTGGACAGGCCAAAAACATTCAGTACTTC. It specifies CSARDRGQAKNIQYF.

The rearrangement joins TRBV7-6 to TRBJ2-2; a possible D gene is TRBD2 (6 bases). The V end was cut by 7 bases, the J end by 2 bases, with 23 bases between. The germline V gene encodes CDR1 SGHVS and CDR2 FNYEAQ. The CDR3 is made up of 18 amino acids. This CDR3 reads CASIRTLAGGGNTGELFF. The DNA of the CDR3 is TGTGCCAGCATCCGGACACTAGCTGGAGGTGGTAACACCGGGGAGCTGTTTTTT.

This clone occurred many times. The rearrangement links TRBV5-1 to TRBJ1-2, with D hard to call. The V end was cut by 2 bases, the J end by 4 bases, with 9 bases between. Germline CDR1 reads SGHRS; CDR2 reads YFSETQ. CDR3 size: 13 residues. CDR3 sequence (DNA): TGCGCCAGCAGCTTAGAAAGTATCTATGGCTACACCTTC. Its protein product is CASSLESIYGYTF.

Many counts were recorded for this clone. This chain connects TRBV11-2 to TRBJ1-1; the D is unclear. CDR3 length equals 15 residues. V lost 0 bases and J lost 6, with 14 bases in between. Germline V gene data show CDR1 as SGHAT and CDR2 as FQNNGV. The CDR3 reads CASSLESGGRSEAFF. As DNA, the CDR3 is TGTGCCAGCAGCTTAGAATCAGGAGGTAGATCTGAAGCTTTCTTT.

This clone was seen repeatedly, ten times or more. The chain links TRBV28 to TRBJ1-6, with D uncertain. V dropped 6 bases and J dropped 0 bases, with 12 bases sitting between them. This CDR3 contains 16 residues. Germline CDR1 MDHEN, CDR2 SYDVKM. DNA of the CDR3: TGTGCCAGCAGGCCGCTTAGGCTCTCCTATAATTCACCCCTCCACTTT. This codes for CASRPLRLSYNSPLHF.

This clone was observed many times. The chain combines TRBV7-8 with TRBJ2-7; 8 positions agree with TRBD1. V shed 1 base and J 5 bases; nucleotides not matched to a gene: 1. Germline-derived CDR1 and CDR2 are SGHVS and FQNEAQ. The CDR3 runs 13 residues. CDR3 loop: CASSLDRGNEQYF. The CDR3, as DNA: TGTGCCAGCAGCTTAGACAGGGGGAACGAGCAGTACTTC.

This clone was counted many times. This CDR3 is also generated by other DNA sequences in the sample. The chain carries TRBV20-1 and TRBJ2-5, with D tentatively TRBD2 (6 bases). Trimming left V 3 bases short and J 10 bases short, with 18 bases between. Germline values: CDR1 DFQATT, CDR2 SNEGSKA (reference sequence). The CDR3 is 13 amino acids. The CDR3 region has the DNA TGCAGTGCTAGGGGAGGACCGCTTTGGGTCCAGTACTTC. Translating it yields CSARGGPLWVQYF.

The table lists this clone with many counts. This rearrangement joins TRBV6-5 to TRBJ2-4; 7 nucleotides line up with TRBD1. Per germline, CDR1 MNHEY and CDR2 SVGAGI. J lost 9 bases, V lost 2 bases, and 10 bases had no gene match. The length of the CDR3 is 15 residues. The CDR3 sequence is CASSYELGQAGIQYF. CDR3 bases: TGTGCCAGCAGTTACGAGCTCGGACAGGCAGGCATTCAGTACTTC.